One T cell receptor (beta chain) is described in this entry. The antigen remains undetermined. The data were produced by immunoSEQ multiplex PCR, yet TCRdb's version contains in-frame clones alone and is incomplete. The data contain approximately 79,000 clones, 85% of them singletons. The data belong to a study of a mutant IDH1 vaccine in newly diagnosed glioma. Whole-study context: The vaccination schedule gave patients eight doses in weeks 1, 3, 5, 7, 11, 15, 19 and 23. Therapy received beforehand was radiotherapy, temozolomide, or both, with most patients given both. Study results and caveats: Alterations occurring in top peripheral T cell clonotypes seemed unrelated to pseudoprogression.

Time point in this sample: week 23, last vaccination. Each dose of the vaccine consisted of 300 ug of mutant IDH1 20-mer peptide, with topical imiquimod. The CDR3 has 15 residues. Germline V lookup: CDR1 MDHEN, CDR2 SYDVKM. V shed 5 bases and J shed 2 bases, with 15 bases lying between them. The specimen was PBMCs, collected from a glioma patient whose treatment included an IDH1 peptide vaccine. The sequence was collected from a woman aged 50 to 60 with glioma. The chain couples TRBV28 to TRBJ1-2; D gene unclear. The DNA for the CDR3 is TGTGCCAGCAGTCCGTCCGGGCGTTACAACTATGGCTACACCTTC. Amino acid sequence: CASSPSGRYNYGYTF.